This entry lists 10 T cell receptor beta chains sequenced from one sample in a study of blood T cells in healthy people across ages. It was with a sample-barcoded 5' primer and a J-beta primer mix that a second PCR of roughly 7 to 12 cycles was run. TCRdb re-called the 5' RACE reads with MiXCR, one entry per CDR3 protein. The sample has about 1,600,000 distinct CDR3 sequences; about 40% are singletons. The material sequenced was blood. The receptors were gathered from a woman aged 18-29 years in good health.

The chain is built from TRBV28 and TRBJ2-1; 11 bases agree with TRBD2. Germline values: CDR1 MDHEN, CDR2 SYDVKM. There are 19 residues in the CDR3. Trimming cost V 8 bases and J 4 bases; bases outside gene matches: 19. The CDR3 coding sequence is TGTGCCAGCGTCCCTCGGGGGGCGCATAGCGGGGGGGGATACAATGAGCAGTTCTTC. Its translation: CASVPRGAHSGGGYNEQFF.

This clonotype was seen a handful of times. This rearrangement joins TRBV2 to TRBJ2-5, with unresolved D. Trimming took off 3 bases at V and 3 bases at J, with 8 bases between the two ends. Germline lookup yields CDR1 SNHLY and CDR2 FYNNEI. The CDR3 loop spans 13 amino acids. CDR3 DNA sequence: TGTGCCAGCAGTGACCAAAGAAAAGAGACCCAGTACTTC. Its translation is CASSDQRKETQYF. Full variable domain (remainder filled in from reference TRBV2 and TRBJ2-5): EPEVTQTPSHQVTQMGQEVILRCVPISNHLYFYWYRQILGQKVEFLVSFYNNEISEKSEIFDDQFSVERPDGSNFTLKIRSTKLEDSAMYFCASSDQRKETQYFGPGTRLLVL.

This clonotype has only one observation. A much bigger clone sits one base away, suggesting this may be a read error. This chain joins TRBV7-9 and TRBJ2-7; D not resolved. Germline loops: CDR1 SEHNR, CDR2 FQNEAQ (reference sequence). Deletions cut 1 base from V and 6 bases from J, with 10 bases between. The length of the CDR3 is 13 residues. CDR3 DNA sequence: TGTGCCAGCAGCTTAGTCCCGGTCCGCGAGCAGTACTTC. Translating gives CASSLVPVREQYF. The whole variable domain, filled in from reference TRBV7-9 and TRBJ2-7, reads DTGVSQNPRHKITKRGQNVTFRCDPISEHNRLYWYRQTLGQGPEFLTYFQNEAQLEKSRLLSDRFSAERPKGSFSTLEIQRTEQGDSAMYLCASSLVPVREQYFGPGTRLTVT.

This clonotype was seen a handful of times. This chain connects TRBV5-6 to TRBJ1-2, with D possibly being TRBD1 (6 bases). The V end was cut by 4 bases, the J end by 3 bases, with 22 bases between. This CDR3 comprises 17 residues. Germline-derived CDR1 and CDR2 are SGHDT and YYEEEE. CDR3 coding DNA: TGTGCCAGCAGCCCACTAAGCACAGGGAGGATCGACTATGGCTACACCTTC. Amino acids: CASSPLSTGRIDYGYTF.

Ten or more counts support this clonotype. V and J are TRBV6-5 and TRBJ2-1; 10 positions match TRBD2. The trim removed 10 bases at V and 3 bases at J, leaving 6 bases unmatched. The CDR3 is 14 residues long. The germline gives CDR1 MNHEY, CDR2 SVGAGI. The CDR3 loop is CATALAGGYNEQFF. DNA of the CDR3: TGTGCCACCGCCTTAGCGGGGGGCTACAATGAGCAGTTCTTC.

This clonotype came up a few times. V usage is TRBV15 and J usage is TRBJ2-3, with unresolved D. Germline V gene sequence: CDR1 LNHNV, CDR2 YYDKDF (reference sequence). The CDR3 has 14 residues. V lost 6 bases, J lost 2 bases, and 12 bases lay in between. The CDR3 coding sequence is TGTGCCACCAGTAGTGGGCTTTCCACAGATACGCAGTATTTT. It specifies CATSSGLSTDTQYF.

V gene TRBV5-1 combines with J gene TRBJ1-5; 11 positions agree with TRBD1. V dropped 4 bases and J dropped 2; count of bases not matched to a gene: 11. CDR1 SGHRS and CDR2 YFSETQ come from the germline V gene. The CDR3 totals 18 residues. The DNA of the CDR3 is TGCGCCAGCAGCATCCGGGACAGGGGGTCTCCGGGCAATCAGCCCCAGCATTTT. Translated, it gives CASSIRDRGSPGNQPQHF.

In this sample, this clonotype turned up many times. The chain joins TRBV7-2 to TRBJ1-1; 7 positions match TRBD1. The ends lost 6 bases at V and 0 bases at J; junction bases unmatched: 4. Germline CDR1 reads SGHTA; CDR2 reads FQGNSA. There are 14 residues in the CDR3. CDR3 amino acids: CASSRGQLNTEAFF. CDR3 nucleotide sequence: TGTGCCAGCAGTCGGGGACAGTTGAACACTGAAGCTTTCTTT.

In this sample, this clonotype turned up a few times. CDR3 residues: CASRNDMGTRSSYEQFF. The CDR3 nucleotides read TGTGCCAGCAGGAATGACATGGGGACTAGGAGCTCCTACGAGCAGTTCTTC. This chain joins TRBV12-3 or TRBV12-4 and TRBJ2-7; TRBD2 agrees at 8 bases. The end of the DNA fits TRBJ2-1 better, so the J call may be wrong. The CDR3 spans 17 residues.

The table lists this clonotype with a few counts. The V gene is TRBV7-9, the J gene TRBJ2-5; 13 bases align to TRBD2. The DNA end lines up better with TRBJ2-7; the J call may be wrong. The CDR3 sequence is 14 residues long. Germline loops: CDR1 SEHNR, CDR2 FQNEAQ (reference sequence). CDR3 sequence (DNA): TGTGCCAGCAGCTCCGGGACTAGCGGGACCGAGCAGTACTTC. Protein sequence: CASSSGTSGTEQYF.